This T cell receptor (beta chain) was captured by sequencing in a study of spatial heterogeneity in lung cancer. Looking at the study overall: PBMC samples from follow-up, where available, were sequenced a median of approximately 24 months after resection.

Described time point: blood at routine non-recurrence follow-up after resection. Sequencing was performed on whole RNA extracted from tumor and nontumor lung tissue, or from frozen PBMC, and the material was left unsorted. On each TCR cDNA molecule, a unique molecular identifier was present. Each CDR3 protein is one row after TCRdb ran MiXCR on the 5' RACE reads. This table has 85,000 to 100,000 distinct CDR3 sequences, roughly 21% appearing once. The study, taken as a whole, reports: More often at tumor resection than at routine follow-up, ubiquitous expanded tumor TCRs were detected in the blood.

By share of the sample, this clonotype is medium-sized. Its antigen is unidentified. V shed 2 bases and J shed 10 bases, with 23 bases lying between them. Germline loops: CDR1 DFQATT, CDR2 SNEGSKA (reference sequence). The CDR3 is made up of 15 amino acids. The chain employs TRBV20-1 and TRBJ1-2; D remains ambiguous. The source was PBMCs, collected at follow-up. The TCR was taken from a male donor with early-stage non-small cell lung cancer. As DNA, the CDR3 is TGCAGTGCTAGACCTGGAGGGCAGTTCCCTATGCCCTACACCTTC. Residues: CSARPGGQFPMPYTF.